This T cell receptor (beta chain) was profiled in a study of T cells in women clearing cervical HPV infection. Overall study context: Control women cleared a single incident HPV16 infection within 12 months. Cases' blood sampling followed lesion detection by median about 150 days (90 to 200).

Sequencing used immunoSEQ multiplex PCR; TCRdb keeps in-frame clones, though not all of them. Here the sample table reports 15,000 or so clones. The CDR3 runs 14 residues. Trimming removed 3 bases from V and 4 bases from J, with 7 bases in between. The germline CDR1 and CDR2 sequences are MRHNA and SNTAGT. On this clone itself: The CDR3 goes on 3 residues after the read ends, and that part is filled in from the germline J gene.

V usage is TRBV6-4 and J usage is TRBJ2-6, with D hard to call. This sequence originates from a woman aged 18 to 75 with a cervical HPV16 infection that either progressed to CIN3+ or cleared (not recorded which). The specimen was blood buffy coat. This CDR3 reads CASSDFFGANVLTF. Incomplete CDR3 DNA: TGTGCCAGCAGTGATTTCTTCGGGGCCAACGTC.